This T cell receptor beta chain derives from a study of regulatory T cells in long-lasting Graves disease. Libraries of TCR beta came from iRepertoire HTBI primers plus Arm-PCR of CDR3 regions. Methods used by the authors: Looking across samples, the authors found under 70 TRBV and some 13 TRBJ segments. From the multiplex PCR reads, TCRdb called clonotypes with MiXCR, one entry per CDR3 protein. These V and J calls originate from TCRdb's pipeline instead of the authors' own analysis. The profile covers 350,000 to 450,000 distinct CDR3 sequences, with around a fifth appearing a single time and over 11% taken by the ten largest. This clonotype appeared many times. The V gene's germline CDR1 is MDHEN and CDR2 SYDVKM. CDR3 size: 18 residues. V shed 6 bases and J 4 bases; nucleotides not matched to a gene: 17. Stated time point: persistent/refractory GD, antithyroid drugs over 5 years with positive TRAb. RNA from PBMCs was the source of the TCR library. American Thyroid Association guidelines served as the basis for diagnosing Graves' disease. An endocrinology department located in Xi'an, China, was where the patients came from. From each patient, around 9 milliliters of peripheral blood was drawn and collected into an EDTA anticoagulant tube.

The V gene is TRBV28, the J gene TRBJ2-7; 11 nucleotides match TRBD2. The sample was peripheral blood mononuclear cells (PBMCs), taken when the disease was refractory, from a patient treated with antithyroid drugs. This clonotype was sampled from a female donor with Graves disease. The CDR3 sequence: CASRFFPRSGRAEYEQYF. In DNA, the CDR3 is TGTGCCAGCAGATTCTTCCCTCGTAGCGGGAGGGCCGAATACGAGCAGTACTTC.